The TCR beta chain under discussion was sequenced for a study of blood T cell repertoires in COVID-19. The ends were cut back, 1 base at V and 7 bases at J, with 8 bases in the middle. This CDR3 is built from 14 residues. Germline V gene lookup returns CDR1 KGHSH and CDR2 LQKENI. Per the authors' pipeline: The authors estimated nucleated cell counts from reference gene primer amplification. Repertoires were generated with immunoSEQ multiplex PCR, while TCRdb's copy carries only in-frame clones and drops some. Clone size and the V and J calls come from that table; the DNA yielded D and trimming. This table holds about 200,000 clones, roughly 89% found once.

The sequence came from a woman in her twenties or thirties with acute COVID-19. J is TRBJ1-6 and V is TRBV18, with D unresolved. The source material was PBMCs or T cells enriched from blood (not recorded which). The CDR3 loop is CASSPLGGNSPLHF. CDR3 DNA: TGTGCCAGCTCACCACTGGGAGGGAATTCACCCCTCCACTTT. The complete variable domain, with remaining parts taken from reference TRBV18 and TRBJ1-6, reads NAGVMQNPRHLVRRRGQEARLRCSPMKGHSHVYWYRQLPEEGLKFMVYLQKENIIDESGMPKERFSAEFPKEGPSILRIQQVVRGDSAAYFCASSPLGGNSPLHFGNGTRLTVT.